What follows are 28 T cell receptor beta chains derived from one specimen sequenced in a study of patients and donors after allogeneic stem cell transplantation. TCRdb used MiXCR to reprocess the RT-PCR reads, holding one entry per CDR3 protein. The sample carries about 960,000 distinct CDR3 sequences, around 17% recorded once. The specimen sequenced was blood, either unsorted or a sorted T cell fraction (not recorded which). All receptors derive from a human donor who was either an allogeneic HSCT recipient or a stem cell or donor lymphocyte infusion donor (not recorded which). It is not recorded whose cells these are; they may come from a transplant donor.

The gene calls are TRBV6-2 or TRBV6-3 and TRBJ2-3; TRBD2 matches at 11 bases. Germline V CDR1 and CDR2: MNHEY, SVGEGT. The J segment lost 4 bases and the V segment lost 8 bases, leaving 11 bases of the junction unmatched. This CDR3 spans 16 amino acids. The CDR3 spells CASDSGRATWADTQYF. DNA for the CDR3: TGTGCCAGCGATAGCGGGAGGGCTACCTGGGCAGATACGCAGTATTTT.

This clonotype has more than one count but fewer than ten. This sequence joins TRBV5-1 and TRBJ2-4; 10 bases match TRBD1. From germline, CDR1 is SGHRS and CDR2 YFSETQ. The length of the CDR3 is 17 residues. The V and J ends lost 4 bases and 3 bases, in that order; junction bases with no gene match: 10. The CDR3 loop reads CASSPWDRGGDKNIQYF. CDR3 nucleotide sequence: TGCGCCAGCAGCCCCTGGGACAGGGGTGGGGACAAAAACATTCAGTACTTC.

V gene TRBV29-1 combines with J gene TRBJ2-6; 8 positions agree with TRBD2. CDR3 length: 16 residues. After removal of 3 bases from V and 4 bases from J, the junction contained 8 bases not matched to a gene. Looked up from germline, CDR1 is SQVTM and CDR2 is ANQGSEA. In nucleotides, the CDR3 is TGCAGCGTTGAGGGTAAAACTAGCGGCGGGGCCAACGTCCTGACTTTC. This sequence encodes CSVEGKTSGGANVLTF. The variable domain in full, completed from reference TRBV29-1 and TRBJ2-6, reads SAVISQKPSRDICQRGTSLTIQCQVDSQVTMMFWYRQQPGQSLTLIATANQGSEATYESGFVIDKFPISRPNLTFSTLTVSNMSPEDSSIYLCSVEGKTSGGANVLTFGAGSRLTVL.

This clonotype was recorded a few times. The gene calls are TRBV12-3 or TRBV12-4 and TRBJ2-7; D is possibly TRBD2 (7 bases). V gave up 8 bases and J gave up 4 bases, with 15 bases separating them. CDR3 length: 13 amino acids. The CDR3 region has the DNA TGTGCCAGCTGCTGGGGGGGCTCATACGAGCAGTACTTC. Amino acid sequence: CASCWGGSYEQYF.

To note about this clonotype: The CDR3 end shows no conserved phenylalanine or tryptophan, and so a read error is likely. No DNA is shown, since the ends of the CDR3 on it are uncertain; the CDR3 is the one TCRdb lists. The CDR3 loop reads CASSLTGGDVLL. The J gene is TRBJ2-7, the V gene TRBV7-9; the table's D call TRBD1 went unverified against the DNA. The CDR3 is 12 residues long, ends included. In germline, CDR1 is SEHNR, CDR2 FQNEAQ (reference sequence).

This chain links TRBV4-2 with TRBJ2-2, with 11 bases identical to TRBD2. This CDR3 has 17 amino acids. Germline-derived CDR1 and CDR2 are LGHNA and YNFKEQ. V was clipped by 0 bases and J by 6 bases; unmatched bases: 6. The CDR3 DNA reads TGTGCCAGCAGCCAAGATGGGGCTAGCGGGAGGTCCGGGGAGCTGTTTTTT. Its translation is CASSQDGASGRSGELFF.

The chain uses TRBV12-3 or TRBV12-4 and TRBJ2-7; 9 bases are shared with TRBD1. CDR3 length equals 14 residues. After removal of 7 bases from V and 3 bases from J, the junction contained 7 bases not matched to a gene. CDR3 bases: TGTGCCAGCACCCCGGAGACAGGGGGCTACGAGCAGTACTTC. Protein: CASTPETGGYEQYF.

This chain uses TRBV5-1 with TRBJ2-6; D is ambiguous. Trimming stripped 4 bases from V and 0 bases from J, with 11 bases between. This CDR3 spans 16 amino acids. Germline V gene sequence: CDR1 SGHRS, CDR2 YFSETQ. The CDR3 coding sequence is TGCGCCAGCAGCCCCAGGTCTAGCTCTGGGGCCAACGTCCTGACTTTC. Translating gives CASSPRSSSGANVLTF.

This clonotype was counted between two and nine times. V is TRBV9 and J is TRBJ2-3, with 8 bases identical to TRBD2. Germline V lookup: CDR1 SGDLS, CDR2 YYNGEE. J gave up 4 bases and V 4 bases, and 11 bases lay outside the gene matches. The CDR3 is made up of 16 amino acids. The CDR3 reads CASSLGGTRWADTQYF. The DNA of the CDR3 is TGTGCCAGCAGCTTGGGCGGGACTAGGTGGGCAGATACGCAGTATTTT. The full variable domain, in which reference TRBV9 and TRBJ2-3 provide the parts outside the CDR3, is DSGVTQTPKHLITATGQRVTLRCSPRSGDLSVYWYQQSLDQGLQFLIQYYNGEERAKGNILERFSAQQFPDLHSELNLSSLELGDSALYFCASSLGGTRWADTQYFGPGTRLTVL.

This clonotype has a handful of counts. The rearrangement links TRBV6-1 to TRBJ2-3, with TRBD2 identical over 9 bases. The CDR3 runs 16 residues. Germline V CDR1 and CDR2: MNHNS, SASEGT. V lost 6 bases, J lost 2 bases, and 9 bases stayed unmatched. The CDR3 protein is CASRTLAGRATDTQYF. DNA of the CDR3: TGTGCCAGCAGAACCCTAGCGGGAAGGGCCACAGATACGCAGTATTTT.

This clonotype was seen many times. The chain recombines TRBV4-1 with TRBJ2-3, with a possible D match to TRBD2 (6 bases). V was shortened by 3 bases and J by 6 bases, with 16 bases between the two germline ends. Germline CDR1 MGHRA, CDR2 YSYEKL. There are 15 residues in the CDR3. The CDR3, as DNA: TGCGCCAGCAGCCAGCTGGGACTTGGTGGGGATACGCAGTATTTT. Translating it yields CASSQLGLGGDTQYF.

The chain carries TRBV4-1 and TRBJ2-7; D may match TRBD1 or TRBD2 (6 bases each). V dropped 4 bases and J dropped 2 bases, with 18 bases sitting between them. Germline V gene data show CDR1 as MGHRA and CDR2 as YSYEKL. The CDR3 extends over 16 amino acids. The CDR3 bases are TGCGCCAGCAGCCCTATCTTTCGGGGGCAACCCTACGAGCAGTACTTC. Encoded protein: CASSPIFRGQPYEQYF.

V is TRBV27 and J is TRBJ2-5, with no clear D. V was cut by 6 bases and J by 1 base, with 12 bases left in between. This CDR3 is 14 amino acids long. In germline, CDR1 is MNHEY, CDR2 SMNVEV (reference sequence). DNA for the CDR3: TGTGCCAGCAGGCCCCCGACGAGCCAAGAGACCCAGTACTTC. Translation gives CASRPPTSQETQYF.

This clonotype came up many times. The chain links TRBV9 to TRBJ2-3; D unclear. V was cut by 4 bases and J by 2 bases, with 17 bases left in between. This CDR3 has 16 amino acids. Germline values: CDR1 SGDLS, CDR2 YYNGEE. CDR3 in DNA: TGTGCCAGCAGCATAACGGACGAACCACTCACAGATACGCAGTATTTT. This codes for CASSITDEPLTDTQYF.

The rearrangement joins TRBV4-3 to TRBJ2-3; D not resolved. The CDR3 is made up of 13 amino acids. In germline, CDR1 is LGHNA, CDR2 YSLEER. V lost 0 bases, J lost 6 bases, and 7 bases lay in between. CDR3 region: CASSQDLTDTQYF. The CDR3 DNA sequence: TGCGCCAGCAGCCAAGACTTAACCGATACGCAGTATTTT.

This clonotype was counted between two and nine times. This chain uses TRBV5-1 with TRBJ2-6, with D unresolved. The V end lost 3 bases, the J end lost 0 bases, and 10 bases lay between the germline ends. Germline CDR1 is SGHRS and CDR2 is YFSETQ. The length of the CDR3 is 16 residues. The CDR3 spells CASSSSVLSGANVLTF. The CDR3 DNA reads as TGCGCCAGCAGCTCTTCAGTGCTCTCTGGGGCCAACGTCCTGACTTTC.

This clonotype was seen a few times. The chain carries TRBV29-1 and TRBJ2-1; 11 nucleotides match TRBD2. The CDR3 consists of 15 residues. Germline V gene lookup returns CDR1 SQVTM and CDR2 ANQGSEA. The V segment lost 2 bases and the J segment 6 bases; nucleotides outside the gene matches: 6. The CDR3: CSVESGTSGFNEQFF. In DNA, the CDR3 is TGCAGCGTTGAATCCGGGACTAGCGGATTCAATGAGCAGTTCTTC.

The chain employs TRBV5-1 and TRBJ2-7; 7 nucleotides agree with TRBD1. V was pared by 7 bases and J by 6 bases, with 10 bases of the junction left unmatched. The CDR3 spans 13 residues. Germline loops: CDR1 SGHRS, CDR2 YFSETQ. The CDR3 nucleotides read TGCGCCAGCCGTACAGGGGAATCAGTCGAGCAGTACTTC. As protein: CASRTGESVEQYF.

The V gene is TRBV12-3 or TRBV12-4, the J gene TRBJ1-3; no definite D call. Trimming took 2 bases from V and 2 from J, leaving 7 bases between them. The CDR3 spans 14 residues. CDR3 loop: CASSLMGTGNTIYF. The CDR3 nucleotides are TGTGCCAGCAGTTTAATGGGCACTGGAAACACCATATATTTT.

The chain is built from TRBV3-1 and TRBJ2-7, with D possibly TRBD2 on 5 matching bases. The CDR3 is made up of 13 amino acids. V lost 0 bases to trimming and J lost 7 bases, with 10 bases between them. Germline V lookup: CDR1 LGHDT, CDR2 YNNKEL (reference sequence). CDR3 DNA: TGTGCCAGCAGCCAAGAAAGACGGGAAGAGCAGTACTTC. Translation gives CASSQERREEQYF.

The chain uses TRBV25-1 and TRBJ2-3; 7 nucleotides line up with TRBD2. The CDR3 sequence is 18 residues long. CDR1 is MGHDK and CDR2 is SYGVNS in the germline V gene. The trim removed 3 bases at V and 2 bases at J, leaving 14 bases unmatched. The CDR3 nucleotides read TGTGCCAGCAGTGAGTCTTTGGCTAGCGGATACCTCACAGATACGCAGTATTTT. It is translated as CASSESLASGYLTDTQYF. Full variable domain (outside the CDR3, taken from reference TRBV25-1 and TRBJ2-3): EADIYQTPRYLVIGTGKKITLECSQTMGHDKMYWYQQDPGMELHLIHYSYGVNSTEKGDLSSESTVSRIRTEHFPLTLESARPSHTSQYLCASSESLASGYLTDTQYFGPGTRLTVL.

The chain employs TRBV7-2 and TRBJ1-5, with D perhaps matching TRBD1 (6 bases). The germline CDR1 and CDR2 sequences are SGHTA and FQGNSA. The CDR3 contains 14 residues. V lost 3 bases, J lost 7 bases, and 13 bases lay in between. The CDR3 sequence is CASSFRQDGQPQHF. The CDR3 region has the DNA TGTGCCAGCAGCTTCCGACAGGACGGACAGCCCCAGCATTTT.

The gene calls are TRBV6-1 and TRBJ1-4; D might be TRBD1 (6 bases). Germline V gene data show CDR1 as MNHNS and CDR2 as SASEGT. V gave up 4 bases and J gave up 5 bases, with 8 bases separating them. The CDR3 totals 13 residues. CDR3 residues: CASSGQGNEKLFF. In DNA form, the CDR3 reads TGTGCCAGCAGTGGGCAGGGGAATGAAAAACTGTTTTTT.

In this sample, this clonotype turned up a few times. The rearrangement joins TRBV6-1 to TRBJ2-5, with 7 bases that match TRBD2. The CDR3 runs to 13 residues. Trimming took 6 bases from V and 8 from J; bases not matched to a gene: 9. The germline V gene encodes CDR1 MNHNS and CDR2 SASEGT. The CDR3 loop is CASRRGLSVTQYF. The CDR3, as DNA: TGTGCCAGCAGGAGGGGACTATCAGTAACCCAGTACTTC.

Points on this clonotype: The DNA is omitted, as the CDR3 cannot be located on it reliably, and the CDR3 follows TCRdb's listing. This rearrangement joins TRBV5-1 to TRBJ1-4; the table's D call TRBD1 went unverified against the DNA. CDR1 SGHRS and CDR2 YFSETQ come from the germline V gene. The CDR3 spans 16 amino acids, including both terminal residues. The CDR3 is CASSLEGGTNEKLFFF.

V is TRBV6-5 and J is TRBJ1-6; tentative D call: TRBD1 (5 bases). Germline values: CDR1 MNHEY, CDR2 SVGAGI. The CDR3 contains 18 residues. Trimming stripped 0 bases from V and 0 bases from J, with 12 bases between. CDR3: CASSYSVQASSYNSPLHF. The CDR3 DNA reads as TGTGCCAGCAGTTACTCGGTACAGGCGAGCTCCTATAATTCACCCCTCCACTTT.

This clonotype was picked up many times. The V gene is TRBV15, the J gene TRBJ2-1, with TRBD2 matching over 7 bases. CDR3 length: 13 residues. The junction had 5 bases not matched to a gene; V was cut back by 8 bases and J by 4 bases. In germline, CDR1 is LNHNV, CDR2 YYDKDF (reference sequence). The CDR3 spells CATPGLHYNEQFF. The CDR3 coding sequence is TGTGCCACCCCGGGACTACATTACAATGAGCAGTTCTTC.

This chain connects TRBV7-3 to TRBJ2-1; 9 nucleotides align to TRBD2. CDR1 is SGHTA, CDR2 FQGTGA, per germline. The CDR3 is 17 residues long. The junction had 8 bases not matched to a gene; V was cut back by 0 bases and J by 5 bases. The CDR3 sequence is CASSLTLSSGKNNEQFF. CDR3 sequence (DNA): TGTGCCAGCAGCTTAACGTTGTCTAGCGGGAAGAACAATGAGCAGTTCTTC.